The source of this TCR beta chain is a study of shared clonotypes between healthy human individuals. About the research overall: CD4 naive and memory got three plates each, CD8 naive two, CD8 memory one. Study findings and constraints: The genetic and exposure-history diversity represented was limited by few donors.

On this clone: Its antigen is unknown.

Negatively enriched CD4+ T cells were divided by CD45RA into naive and memory. The CDR3 consists of 17 residues. Trimming shortened V by 3 bases and J by 1 base, and 13 bases separated the two germline ends. CDR1 and CDR2 (germline): SNHLY, FYNNEI. Deep-level running was used for the assay. Here immunoSEQ multiplex PCR was the method, and the copy in TCRdb shows in-frame clones only, minus some. This sample yields roughly 330,000 clones, of which 74% are seen a single time; about 9.3% belongs to the top ten. Specimen: memory CD4+ T cells sorted from blood. Documented subset: CD45RA-negative fraction. The chain has TRBV2 and TRBJ2-6; D perhaps matches TRBD2 (6 bases). This clonotype originated in a young man in good health. The CDR3 DNA follows: TGTGCCAGCAGTGATGGGGGGTTCGGGTCTGGGGCCAACGTCCTGACTTTC. It translates to CASSDGGFGSGANVLTF.